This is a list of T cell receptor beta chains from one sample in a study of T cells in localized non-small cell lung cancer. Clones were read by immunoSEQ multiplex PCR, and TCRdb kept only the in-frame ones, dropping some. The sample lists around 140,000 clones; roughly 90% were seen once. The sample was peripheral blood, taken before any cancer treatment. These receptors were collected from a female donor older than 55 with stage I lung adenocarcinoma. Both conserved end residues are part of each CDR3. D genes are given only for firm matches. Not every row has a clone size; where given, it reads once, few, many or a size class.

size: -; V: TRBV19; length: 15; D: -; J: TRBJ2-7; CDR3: CASSIGQPATYEQYF; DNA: TGTGCCAGTAGTATCGGACAGCCTGCAACCTACGAGCAGTACTTC
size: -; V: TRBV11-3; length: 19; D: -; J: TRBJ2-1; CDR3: CASSFDGTDSRSSYNEQFF; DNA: TGTGCCAGCAGCTTCGACGGGACGGACTCGAGGAGCTCCTACAATGAGCAGTTCTTC
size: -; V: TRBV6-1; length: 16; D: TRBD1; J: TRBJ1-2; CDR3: CASSEATGTGNYGYTF; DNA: TGTGCCAGCAGTGAAGCCACCGGGACAGGGAACTATGGCTACACCTTC
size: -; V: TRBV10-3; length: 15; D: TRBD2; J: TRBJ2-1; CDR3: CAISERGGSDNEQFF; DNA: TGTGCCATCAGTGAGCGGGGAGGGAGTGACAATGAGCAGTTCTTC
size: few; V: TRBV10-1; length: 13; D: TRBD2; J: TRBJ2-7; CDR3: CASRAGLGYEQYF; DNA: TGCGCCAGCCGAGCGGGGCTAGGCTACGAGCAGTACTTC
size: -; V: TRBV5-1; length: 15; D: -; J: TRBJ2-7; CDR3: CASSLGPGVSYEQYF; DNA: TGCGCCAGCAGCCTGGGCCCCGGGGTCTCCTACGAGCAGTACTTC
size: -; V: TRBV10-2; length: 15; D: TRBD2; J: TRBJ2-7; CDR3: CASSPGLAGSDEQYF; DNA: TGCGCCAGCAGTCCGGGACTAGCGGGGAGCGACGAGCAGTACTTC
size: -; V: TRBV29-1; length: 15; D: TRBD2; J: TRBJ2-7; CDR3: CSGRGGSGLWYEQYF; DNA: TGCAGCGGCCGGGGGGGGAGCGGGCTCTGGTACGAGCAGTACTTC
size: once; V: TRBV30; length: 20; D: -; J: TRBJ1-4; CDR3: CAWINRVHRDRGRGSEKLFF; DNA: TGTGCCTGGATCAACCGCGTACACCGGGACCGAGGGAGAGGATCTGAAAAACTGTTTTTT
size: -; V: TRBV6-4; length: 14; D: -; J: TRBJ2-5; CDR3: CASSDSAVGGTQYF; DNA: TGTGCCAGCAGTGATTCGGCCGTGGGGGGGACCCAGTACTTC
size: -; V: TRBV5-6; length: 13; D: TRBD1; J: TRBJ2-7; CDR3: CASSETGTDEQYF; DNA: TGTGCCAGCAGCGAAACCGGGACAGACGAGCAGTACTTC
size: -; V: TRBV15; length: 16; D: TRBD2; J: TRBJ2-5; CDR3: CATSMKLAALQETQYF; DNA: TGTGCCACCAGCATGAAACTAGCGGCGCTTCAAGAGACCCAGTACTTC
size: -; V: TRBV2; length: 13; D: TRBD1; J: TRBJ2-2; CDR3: CAKGQLNTGELFF; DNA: TGTGCCAAGGGACAGTTGAACACCGGGGAGCTGTTTTTT
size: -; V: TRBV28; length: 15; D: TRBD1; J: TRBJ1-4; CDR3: CASSFRGQLEEKLFF; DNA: TGTGCCAGCAGTTTTAGGGGACAGTTGGAGGAAAAACTGTTTTTT
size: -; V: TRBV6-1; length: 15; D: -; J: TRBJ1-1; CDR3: CASSADMLGGTEAFF; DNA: TGTGCCAGCAGTGCCGACATGTTAGGGGGGACTGAAGCTTTCTTT
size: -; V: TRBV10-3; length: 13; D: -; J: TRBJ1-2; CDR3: CAIKGTGSYGYTF; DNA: TGTGCCATCAAGGGGACGGGGTCCTATGGCTACACCTTC
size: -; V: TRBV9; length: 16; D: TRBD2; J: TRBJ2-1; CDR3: CASSPPSGSSYNEQFF; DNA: TGTGCCAGCAGCCCTCCTAGCGGGAGCTCCTACAATGAGCAGTTCTTC
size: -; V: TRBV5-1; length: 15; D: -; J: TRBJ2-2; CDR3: CASSLDQLNTGELFF; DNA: TGCGCCAGCAGCTTGGACCAGCTGAACACCGGGGAGCTGTTTTTT
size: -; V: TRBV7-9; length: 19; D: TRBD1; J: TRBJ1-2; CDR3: CASSLPSSGTGFRDYGYTF; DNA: TGTGCCAGCAGCCTGCCGTCATCCGGGACAGGGTTTCGGGACTATGGCTACACCTTC
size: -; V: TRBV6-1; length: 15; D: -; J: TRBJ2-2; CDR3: CASIRGGVNTGELFF; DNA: TGTGCCAGCATCAGAGGGGGAGTAAACACCGGGGAGCTGTTTTTT
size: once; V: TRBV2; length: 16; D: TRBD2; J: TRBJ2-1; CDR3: CASSESGLDTSNEQFF; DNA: TGTGCCAGCAGTGAATCGGGACTAGATACCTCCAATGAGCAGTTCTTC
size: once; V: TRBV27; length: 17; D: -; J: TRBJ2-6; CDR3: CASSLSGLASGANVLTF; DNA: TGTGCCAGCAGTTTATCAGGGTTGGCCTCTGGGGCCAACGTCCTGACTTTC
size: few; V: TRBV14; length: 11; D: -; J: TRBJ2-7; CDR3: CASSQVSEQYF; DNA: TGTGCCAGCAGCCAAGTTTCCGAGCAGTACTTC
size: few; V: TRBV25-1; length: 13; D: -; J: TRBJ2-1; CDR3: CASSTTGGNEQFF; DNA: TGTGCCAGCAGTACCACTGGCGGCAATGAGCAGTTCTTC
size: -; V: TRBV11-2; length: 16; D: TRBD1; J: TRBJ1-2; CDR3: CASSRTGQGGYYGYTF; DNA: TGTGCCAGCAGCCGAACGGGACAGGGAGGATACTATGGCTACACCTTC
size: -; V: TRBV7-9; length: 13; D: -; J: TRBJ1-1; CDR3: CASSLSGSTEAFF; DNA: TGTGCCAGCAGCTTATCTGGATCCACTGAAGCTTTCTTT
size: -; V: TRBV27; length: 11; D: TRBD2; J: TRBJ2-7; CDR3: CATLAGNEQYF; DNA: TGTGCCACCCTAGCGGGGAACGAGCAGTACTTC
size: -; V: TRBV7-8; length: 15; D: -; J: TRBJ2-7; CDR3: CASSLALSSLYEQYF; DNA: TGTGCCAGCAGCTTAGCGCTTTCTAGTCTCTACGAGCAGTACTTC
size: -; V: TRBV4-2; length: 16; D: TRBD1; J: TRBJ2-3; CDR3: CASSQETGQGRDTQYF; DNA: TGTGCCAGCAGCCAAGAAACCGGACAGGGACGCGATACGCAGTATTTT
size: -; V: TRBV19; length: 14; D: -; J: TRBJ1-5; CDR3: CASTRREEGQPQHF; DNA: TGTGCCAGTACGCGCAGGGAAGAGGGACAGCCCCAGCATTTT
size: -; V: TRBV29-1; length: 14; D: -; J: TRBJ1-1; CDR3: CSVQTWDLNTEAFF; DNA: TGCAGCGTCCAAACTTGGGACCTGAACACTGAAGCTTTCTTT
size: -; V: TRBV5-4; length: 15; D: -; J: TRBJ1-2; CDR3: CASSLKVFGSYGYTF; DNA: TGTGCCAGCAGCTTGAAAGTTTTCGGGAGCTATGGCTACACCTTC
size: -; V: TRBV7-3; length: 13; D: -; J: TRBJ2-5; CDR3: CASSLSLVETQYF; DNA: TGTGCCAGCAGCCTAAGTCTGGTGGAGACCCAGTACTTC
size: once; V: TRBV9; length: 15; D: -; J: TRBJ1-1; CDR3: CASSPQVRGGTEAFF; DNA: TGTGCCAGCAGCCCCCAGGTTCGGGGGGGCACTGAAGCTTTCTTT
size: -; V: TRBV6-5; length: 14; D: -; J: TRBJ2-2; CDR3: CASSYQGRPGELFF; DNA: TGTGCCAGCAGTTATCAGGGGCGCCCCGGGGAGCTGTTTTTT
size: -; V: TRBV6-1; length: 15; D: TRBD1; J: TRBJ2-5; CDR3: CASSTGGPFGETQYF; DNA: TGTGCCAGCAGTACAGGGGGCCCGTTTGGGGAGACCCAGTACTTC
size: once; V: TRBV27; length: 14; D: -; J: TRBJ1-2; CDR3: CASSLTWKDYGYTF; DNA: TGTGCCAGCAGTTTAACCTGGAAGGACTATGGCTACACCTTC
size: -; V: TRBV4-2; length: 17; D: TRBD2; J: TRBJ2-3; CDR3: CASSQDGTSGRTDTQYF; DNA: TGTGCCAGCAGCCAAGATGGGACTAGCGGACGCACAGATACGCAGTATTTT
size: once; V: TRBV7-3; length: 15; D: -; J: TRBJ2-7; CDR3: CASSFGGTDSYEQYF; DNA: TGTGCCAGCAGCTTTGGAGGGACAGACTCCTACGAGCAGTACTTC
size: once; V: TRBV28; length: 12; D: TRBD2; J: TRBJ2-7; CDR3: CASSMTSGRTYF; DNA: TGTGCCAGCAGTATGACTAGCGGGAGAACGTACTTC
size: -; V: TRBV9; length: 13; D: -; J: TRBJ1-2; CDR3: CASSSEVASDYTF; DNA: TGTGCCAGCAGCTCCGAAGTGGCCTCCGACTACACCTTC
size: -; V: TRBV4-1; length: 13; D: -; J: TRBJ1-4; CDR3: CARRPKWSEKLFF; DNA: TGCGCCCGCAGACCGAAATGGAGTGAAAAACTGTTTTTT
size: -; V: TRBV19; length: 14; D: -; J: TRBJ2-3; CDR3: CATPWAASTDTQYF; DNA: TGTGCCACCCCTTGGGCAGCCAGCACAGATACGCAGTATTTT
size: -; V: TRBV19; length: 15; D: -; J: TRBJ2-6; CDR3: CASSILGTGANVLTF; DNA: TGTGCCAGTAGTATTTTGGGAACTGGGGCCAACGTCCTGACTTTC
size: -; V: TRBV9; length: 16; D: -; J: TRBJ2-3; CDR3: CASSVEVISTTDTQYF; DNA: TGTGCCAGCAGCGTAGAAGTGATTTCTACGACAGATACGCAGTATTTT
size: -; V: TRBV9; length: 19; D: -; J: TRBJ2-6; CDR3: CASSVGLEGLGARANVLTF; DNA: TGTGCCAGCAGCGTAGGGCTTGAGGGTTTGGGGGCTAGGGCCAACGTCCTGACTTTC
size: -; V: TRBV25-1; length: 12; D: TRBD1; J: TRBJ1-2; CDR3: CASSFTGAGYTF; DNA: TGTGCCAGCAGTTTTACAGGGGCCGGCTACACCTTC
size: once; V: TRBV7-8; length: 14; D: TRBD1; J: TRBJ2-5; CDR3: CASSHRDSAETQYF; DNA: TGTGCCAGCAGCCACCGGGACAGCGCCGAGACCCAGTACTTC
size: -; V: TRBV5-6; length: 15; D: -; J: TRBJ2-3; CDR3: CASRKDRAFTDTQYF; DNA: TGTGCCAGCAGAAAGGACCGTGCCTTTACAGATACGCAGTATTTT
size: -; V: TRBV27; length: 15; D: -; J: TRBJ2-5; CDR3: CASSYGGLMGETQYF; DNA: TGTGCCAGCAGTTATGGGGGTTTGATGGGAGAGACCCAGTACTTC